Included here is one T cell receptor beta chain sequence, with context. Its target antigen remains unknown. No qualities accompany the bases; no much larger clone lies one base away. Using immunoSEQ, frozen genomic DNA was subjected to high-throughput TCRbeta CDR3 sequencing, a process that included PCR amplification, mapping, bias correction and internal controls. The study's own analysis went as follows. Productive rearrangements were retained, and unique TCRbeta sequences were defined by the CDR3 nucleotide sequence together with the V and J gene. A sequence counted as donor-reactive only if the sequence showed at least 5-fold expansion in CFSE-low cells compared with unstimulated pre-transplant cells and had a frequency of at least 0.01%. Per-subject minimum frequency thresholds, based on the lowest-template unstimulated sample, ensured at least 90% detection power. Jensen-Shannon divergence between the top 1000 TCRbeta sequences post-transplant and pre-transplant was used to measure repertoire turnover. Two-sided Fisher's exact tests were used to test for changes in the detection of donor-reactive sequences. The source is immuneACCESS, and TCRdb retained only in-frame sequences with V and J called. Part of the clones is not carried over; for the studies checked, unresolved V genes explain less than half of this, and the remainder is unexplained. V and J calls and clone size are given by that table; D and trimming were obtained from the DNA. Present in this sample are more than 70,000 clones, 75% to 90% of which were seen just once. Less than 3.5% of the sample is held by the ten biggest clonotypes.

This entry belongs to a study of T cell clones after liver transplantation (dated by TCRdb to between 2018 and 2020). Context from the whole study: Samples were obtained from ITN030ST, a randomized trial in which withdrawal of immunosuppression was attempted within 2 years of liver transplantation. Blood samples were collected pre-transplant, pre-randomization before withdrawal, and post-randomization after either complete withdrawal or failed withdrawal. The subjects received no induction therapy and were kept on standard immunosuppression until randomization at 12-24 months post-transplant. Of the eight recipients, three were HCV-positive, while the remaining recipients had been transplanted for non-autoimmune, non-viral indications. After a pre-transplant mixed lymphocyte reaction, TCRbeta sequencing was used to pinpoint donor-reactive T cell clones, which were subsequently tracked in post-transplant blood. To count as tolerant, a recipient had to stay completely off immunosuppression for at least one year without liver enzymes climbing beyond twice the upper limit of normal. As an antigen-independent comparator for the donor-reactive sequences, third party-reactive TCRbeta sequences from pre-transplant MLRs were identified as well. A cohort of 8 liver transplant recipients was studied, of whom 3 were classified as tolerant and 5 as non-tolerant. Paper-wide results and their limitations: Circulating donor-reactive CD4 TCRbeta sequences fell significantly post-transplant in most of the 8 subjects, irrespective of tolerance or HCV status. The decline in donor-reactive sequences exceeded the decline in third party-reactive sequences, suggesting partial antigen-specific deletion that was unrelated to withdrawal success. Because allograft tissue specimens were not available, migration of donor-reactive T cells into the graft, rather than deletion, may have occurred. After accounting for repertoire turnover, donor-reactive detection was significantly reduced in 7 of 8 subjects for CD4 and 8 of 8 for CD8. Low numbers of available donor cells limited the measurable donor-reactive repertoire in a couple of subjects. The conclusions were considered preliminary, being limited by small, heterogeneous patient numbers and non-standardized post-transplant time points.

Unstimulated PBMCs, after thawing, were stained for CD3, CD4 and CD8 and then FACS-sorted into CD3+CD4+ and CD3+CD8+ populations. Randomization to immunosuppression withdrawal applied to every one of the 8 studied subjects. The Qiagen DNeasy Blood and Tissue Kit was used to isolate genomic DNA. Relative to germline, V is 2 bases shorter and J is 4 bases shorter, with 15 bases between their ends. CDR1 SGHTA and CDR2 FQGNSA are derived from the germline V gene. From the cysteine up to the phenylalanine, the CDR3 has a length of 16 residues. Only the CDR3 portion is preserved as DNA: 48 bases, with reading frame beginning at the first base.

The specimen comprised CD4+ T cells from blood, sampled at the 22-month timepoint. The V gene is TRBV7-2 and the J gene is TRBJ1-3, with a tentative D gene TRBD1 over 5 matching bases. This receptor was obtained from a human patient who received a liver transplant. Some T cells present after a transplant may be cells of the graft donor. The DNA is TGTGCCAGCAGCTTACTATCACCCGCAGGGGGAAACACCATATATTTT. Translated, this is CASSLLSPAGGNTIYF.